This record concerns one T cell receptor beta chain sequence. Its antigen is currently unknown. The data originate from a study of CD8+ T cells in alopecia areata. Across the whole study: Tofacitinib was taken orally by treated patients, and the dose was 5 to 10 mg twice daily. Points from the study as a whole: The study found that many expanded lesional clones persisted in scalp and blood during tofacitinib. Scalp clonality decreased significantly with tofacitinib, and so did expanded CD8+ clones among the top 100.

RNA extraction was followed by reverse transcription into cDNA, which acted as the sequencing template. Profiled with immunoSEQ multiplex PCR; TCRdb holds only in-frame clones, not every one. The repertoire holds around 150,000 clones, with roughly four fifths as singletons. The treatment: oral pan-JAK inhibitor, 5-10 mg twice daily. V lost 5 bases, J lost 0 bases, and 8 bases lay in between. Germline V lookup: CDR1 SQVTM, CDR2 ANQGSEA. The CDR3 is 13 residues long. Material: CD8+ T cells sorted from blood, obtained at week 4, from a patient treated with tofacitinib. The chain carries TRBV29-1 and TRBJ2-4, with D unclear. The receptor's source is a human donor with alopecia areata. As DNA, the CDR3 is TGCAGCGTTACCTCACTAGCCAAAAACATTCAGTACTTC. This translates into CSVTSLAKNIQYF.